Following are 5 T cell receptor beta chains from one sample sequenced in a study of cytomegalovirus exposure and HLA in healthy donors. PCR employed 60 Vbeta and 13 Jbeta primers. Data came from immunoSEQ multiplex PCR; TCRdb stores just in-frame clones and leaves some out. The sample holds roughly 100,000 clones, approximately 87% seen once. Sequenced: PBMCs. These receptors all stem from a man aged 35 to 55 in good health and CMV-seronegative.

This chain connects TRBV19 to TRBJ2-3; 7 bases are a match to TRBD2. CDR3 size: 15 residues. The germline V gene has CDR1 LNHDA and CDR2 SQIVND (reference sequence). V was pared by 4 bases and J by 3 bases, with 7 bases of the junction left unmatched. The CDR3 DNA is TGTGCCAGTAGTAACGAGCGGACTAGAACAGATACGCAGTATTTT. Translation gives CASSNERTRTDTQYF.

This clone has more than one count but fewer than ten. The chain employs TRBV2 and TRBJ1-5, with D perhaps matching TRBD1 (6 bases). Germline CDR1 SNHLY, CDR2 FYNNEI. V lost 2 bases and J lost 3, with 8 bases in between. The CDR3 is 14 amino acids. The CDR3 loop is CASSETGFNQPQHF. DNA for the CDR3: TGTGCCAGCAGTGAAACAGGGTTCAATCAGCCCCAGCATTTT.

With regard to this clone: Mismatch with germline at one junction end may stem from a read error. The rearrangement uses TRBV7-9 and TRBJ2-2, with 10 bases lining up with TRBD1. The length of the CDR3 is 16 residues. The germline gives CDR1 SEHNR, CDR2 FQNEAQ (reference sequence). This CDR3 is CSSSRVGTGATGELFF. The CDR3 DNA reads TGTTCCAGCAGCCGCGTGGGGACAGGGGCCACCGGGGAGCTGTTTTTT. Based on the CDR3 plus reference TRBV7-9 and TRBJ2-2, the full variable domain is DTGVSQNPRHKITKRGQNVTFRCDPISEHNRLYWYRQTLGQGPEFLTYFQNEAQLEKSRLLSDRFSAERPKGSFSTLEIQRTEQGDSAMYLCSSSRVGTGATGELFFGEGSRLTVL.

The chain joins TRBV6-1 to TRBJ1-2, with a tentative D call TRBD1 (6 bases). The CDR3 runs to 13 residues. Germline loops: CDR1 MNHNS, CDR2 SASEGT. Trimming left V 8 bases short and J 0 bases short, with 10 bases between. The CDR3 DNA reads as TGTGCCAGCCGGGGGGCGGCTAACTATGGCTACACCTTC. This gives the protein CASRGAANYGYTF.

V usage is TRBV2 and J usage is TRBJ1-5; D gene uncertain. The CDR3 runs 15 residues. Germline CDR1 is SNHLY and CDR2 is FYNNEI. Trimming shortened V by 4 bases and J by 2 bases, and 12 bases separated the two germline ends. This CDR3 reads CASSVGLGGNQPQHF. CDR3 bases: TGTGCCAGCAGTGTAGGACTCGGGGGCAATCAGCCCCAGCATTTT.